The 24 T cell receptor beta chains listed next were all sequenced from one sample in a study of T-cell memory formation after mild COVID-19. TCRdb reprocessed the 5' RACE reads with MiXCR, giving one entry per CDR3 protein. Seen here are almost 550,000 distinct CDR3 sequences, about a fifth observed once, and the top ten hold approximately 13%. Sequenced material: PBMCs or a T cell subset sorted from them (not recorded which). All receptors derive from an adult woman who had mild COVID-19 (a few samples of this study predate the infection). Cell type and time point are not known.

The V call is TRBV2, the J call TRBJ1-1, with D possibly TRBD1 on 5 matching bases. Trimming cost V 6 bases and J 0 bases, with 11 bases left between them. The germline CDR1 and CDR2 sequences are SNHLY and FYNNEI. This CDR3 spans 14 amino acids. CDR3 DNA sequence: TGTGCCAGCAGGCCCGACAGCATGAACACTGAAGCTTTCTTT. Translated, it gives CASRPDSMNTEAFF. The whole variable domain, filled in from reference TRBV2 and TRBJ1-1, reads EPEVTQTPSHQVTQMGQEVILRCVPISNHLYFYWYRQILGQKVEFLVSFYNNEISEKSEIFDDQFSVERPDGSNFTLKIRSTKLEDSAMYFCASRPDSMNTEAFFGQGTRLTVV.

J is TRBJ2-2 and V is TRBV7-2; a possible D gene is TRBD2 (5 bases). CDR1 is SGHTA, CDR2 FQGNSA, per germline. Trimming pared 8 bases from V and 7 bases from J, leaving 14 bases between. The CDR3 runs to 13 residues. The CDR3 nucleotides are TGTGCCAGCGGCACACGAGCGGTCGGGGAGCTGTTTTTT. Its protein product is CASGTRAVGELFF.

The CDR3 reads CATSEGGTTDTQYF. CDR3 in DNA: TGTGCCACCAGTGAAGGTGGGACCACAGATACGCAGTATTTT. The chain joins TRBV24-1 to TRBJ2-3; tentatively, D is TRBD1 or TRBD2 (5 bases each). There are 14 residues in the CDR3. Germline loops: CDR1 KGHDR, CDR2 SFDVKD. Trimming cost V 4 bases and J 2 bases, with 9 bases left between them.

The chain has TRBV7-3 and TRBJ2-2, with D maybe TRBD2 (6 bases). In germline, CDR1 is SGHTA, CDR2 FQGTGA. V shed 4 bases and J shed 4 bases, with 13 bases lying between them. This CDR3 has 15 amino acids. The CDR3 nucleotides are TGTGCCAGCAGCTCTACTAGCCAGGGCACCGGGGAGCTGTTTTTT. It yields the protein CASSSTSQGTGELFF.

This clonotype occurred a few times. CDR3 DNA sequence: TGTGCCAGCAGCTTGATCGGGGTCGGAGGGGAGACCCAGTACTTC. It encodes CASSLIGVGGETQYF. The chain combines TRBV5-4 with TRBJ2-5, with D possibly TRBD2 on 6 matching bases. Germline CDR1 and CDR2: SGHNT and YYREEE (reference sequence). Trimming cost V 1 base and J 5 bases, with 15 bases left between them. The CDR3 sequence is 15 residues long.

In regard to this clonotype: At one end the junction does not follow the germline gene, possibly because of a read error. V and J are TRBV27 and TRBJ2-7; D call uncertain. The CDR3 length is 13 residues. Looked up from germline, CDR1 is MNHEY and CDR2 is SMNVEV (reference sequence). The CDR3 region is CDSSLPSVGEQYF. Written as DNA, the CDR3 is TGTGACAGCAGTTTACCCTCAGTAGGCGAGCAGTACTTC.

A few counts support this clonotype. The chain is built from TRBV9 and TRBJ2-2; 16 bases agree with TRBD2. V dropped 3 bases and J dropped 6; count of bases not matched to a gene: 11. The CDR3 is 19 residues long. From germline, CDR1 is SGDLS and CDR2 YYNGEE. CDR3 in amino acids: CASSDGTSGGAAAAGELFF. DNA of the CDR3: TGTGCCAGCAGCGACGGGACTAGCGGGGGGGCCGCGGCGGCCGGGGAGCTGTTTTTT.

The chain uses TRBV6-5 and TRBJ2-6; possibly TRBD1 for D (5 bases). Deletions cut 0 bases from V and 0 bases from J, with 12 bases between. Germline V gives CDR1 MNHEY, CDR2 SVGAGI. The CDR3 spans 18 residues. CDR3 protein: CASSYSRVPGSGANVLTF. The CDR3 DNA follows: TGTGCCAGCAGTTACTCCAGGGTTCCGGGCTCTGGGGCCAACGTCCTGACTTTC.

V and J are TRBV10-3 and TRBJ2-7; 7 bases match TRBD1. The CDR3 is made up of 14 amino acids. CDR1 is ENHRY, CDR2 SYGVKD, per germline. V lost 4 bases to trimming and J lost 6 bases; unmatched junction nucleotides: 9. The CDR3 spells CAISVGTVLSEQYF. The CDR3 coding sequence is TGTGCCATCAGTGTGGGGACAGTCTTAAGCGAGCAGTACTTC.

The V and J genes are TRBV7-9 and TRBJ2-1, with 8 positions matching TRBD2. Germline V gene data show CDR1 as SEHNR and CDR2 as FQNEAQ (reference sequence). The CDR3 covers 15 residues. V dropped 2 bases and J dropped 5; count of bases not matched to a gene: 5. The CDR3, as DNA: TGTGCCAGCAGCTTACCCTCGGGGGGGCACAATGAGCAGTTCTTC. This translates into CASSLPSGGHNEQFF.

The V call is TRBV7-9, the J call TRBJ1-3; D is unresolved. CDR1 and CDR2 from the germline V gene are SEHNR and FQNEAQ (reference sequence). Trimming left V 2 bases short and J 3 bases short, with 8 bases between. This CDR3 comprises 14 residues. The CDR3 here is CASSLRTDGNTIYF. The CDR3 region has the DNA TGTGCCAGCAGCTTAAGGACGGATGGAAACACCATATATTTT.

The J gene is TRBJ2-5, the V gene TRBV10-2, with D perhaps TRBD2 (5 bases). Trimming removed 0 bases at V and 2 bases at J, with 7 bases between. This CDR3 has 14 residues. Per germline, CDR1 WSHSY and CDR2 SAAADI. As DNA, the CDR3 is TGCGCCAGCAGTGAGTCTCCGGGGCAAGAGACCCAGTACTTC. Its translation is CASSESPGQETQYF.

This clonotype is a singleton in its sample. This sequence joins TRBV7-3 and TRBJ1-1; 8 bases line up with TRBD1. Trimming at V came to 5 bases and at J to 2 bases, leaving 7 bases not matched to a gene. The CDR3 is made up of 15 amino acids. The germline gives CDR1 SGHTA, CDR2 FQGTGA. The CDR3 sequence: CASSPQTGVNTEAFF. Here the CDR3 DNA reads TGTGCCAGCAGCCCCCAGACAGGGGTTAACACTGAAGCTTTCTTT.

This clonotype occurred a few times. The chain uses TRBV19 and TRBJ2-1; TRBD2 aligns across 15 bases. The CDR3 is 17 amino acids. Germline V gene lookup returns CDR1 LNHDA and CDR2 SQIVND (reference sequence). With V trimmed by 5 bases and J by 7 bases, 9 bases remained unmatched. The CDR3 sequence: CASSSGLAGGFRNEQFF. The CDR3 nucleotides are TGTGCCAGTAGTTCGGGACTAGCGGGAGGATTTAGGAATGAGCAGTTCTTC.

To note about this clonotype: This may come from a read error, since a much larger clone is one base off. The CDR3 DNA is TGTTCCACCAGCATACGGAGCGGGCATGGAGATACGCAGTATTTT. It is translated as CSTSIRSGHGDTQYF. This chain connects TRBV15 to TRBJ2-3, with D possibly being TRBD2 (6 bases). Germline V gives CDR1 LNHNV, CDR2 YYDKDF (reference sequence). The CDR3 runs 15 residues.

The chain carries TRBV27 and TRBJ2-1, with 7 bases identical to TRBD2. CDR3 length: 12 amino acids. CDR1 is MNHEY, CDR2 SMNVEV, per germline (reference sequence). V shed 6 bases and J 15 bases; nucleotides not matched to a gene: 11. The CDR3 loop is CASSPRTRRLFF. The CDR3 DNA reads TGTGCCAGCAGCCCCAGGACTAGAAGGCTGTTCTTC.

The rearrangement links TRBV12-5 to TRBJ2-1, with D perhaps being TRBD1 or TRBD2 (5 bases each). The CDR3 loop spans 14 amino acids. Trimming took off 2 bases at V and 6 bases at J, with 11 bases between the two ends. In germline, CDR1 is LGHNT, CDR2 FRNRAP. The CDR3 here is CASGLPGTVNEQFF. The CDR3 region has the DNA TGTGCTAGTGGTTTGCCCGGGACCGTCAATGAGCAGTTCTTC.

The chain recombines TRBV10-3 with TRBJ2-2; 8 bases agree with TRBD2. Looked up from germline, CDR1 is ENHRY and CDR2 is SYGVKD. V lost 3 bases, J lost 2 bases, and 5 bases stayed unmatched. This CDR3 region has 16 residues. Here the CDR3 DNA reads TGTGCCATCAGTGACCCCGCGGGGGGAAACACCGGGGAGCTGTTTTTT. Translating gives CAISDPAGGNTGELFF.

A few counts support this clonotype. The rearrangement uses TRBV20-1 and TRBJ2-1; possible D gene TRBD2, 5 bases. The CDR3 has 14 amino acids. The V end lost 3 bases, the J end lost 4 bases, and 13 bases lay between the germline ends. CDR1 is DFQATT and CDR2 is SNEGSKA in the germline V gene (reference sequence). Here the CDR3 DNA reads TGCAGTGCTAGTCGGCTAGCAGAATACAATGAGCAGTTCTTC. This sequence encodes CSASRLAEYNEQFF.

This clonotype has more than one count but fewer than ten. The V and J genes are TRBV2 and TRBJ2-2; the match to TRBD1 covers 12 bases. After removal of 6 bases from V and 7 bases from J, the junction contained 6 bases not matched to a gene. The length of the CDR3 is 15 residues. Germline-derived CDR1 and CDR2 are SNHLY and FYNNEI. In nucleotides, the CDR3 is TGTGCCAGCAGACCGGGACAGGGGGCATTCGGGGAGCTGTTTTTT. This codes for CASRPGQGAFGELFF.

This clonotype turned up a few times. J is TRBJ2-1 and V is TRBV4-2; D remains unclear. V lost 4 bases and J 6 bases, leaving 7 bases between the germline ends. The CDR3 contains 12 residues. CDR1 is LGHNA and CDR2 is YNFKEQ in the germline V gene. The CDR3 DNA reads as TGTGCCAGCAGCCTACAGACCAATGAGCAGTTCTTC. Its translation is CASSLQTNEQFF.

V usage is TRBV5-6 and J usage is TRBJ1-1, with unresolved D. Trimming stripped 0 bases from V and 6 bases from J, with 9 bases between. The CDR3 contains 13 residues. The germline V gene encodes CDR1 SGHDT and CDR2 YYEEEE. The CDR3 DNA reads as TGTGCCAGCAGCTTGGCGTCAATTTCTGAAGCTTTCTTT. Translation: CASSLASISEAFF.

The CDR3 reads CASRENTIYF. CDR3 sequence (DNA): TGTGCCAGCAGAGAAAACACCATATATTTT. This chain connects TRBV12-3 or TRBV12-4 to TRBJ1-3, with D hard to call. V shed 6 bases and J shed 6 bases, with 3 bases lying between them. CDR3 length: 10 amino acids.

This clonotype occurred a few times. This chain uses TRBV27 with TRBJ2-5; the D gene is possibly TRBD2 (6 bases). Between the trimmed V and J ends, which lost 4 bases and 5 bases, there was a span of 20 bases. Germline CDR1 MNHEY, CDR2 SMNVEV (reference sequence). The CDR3 has 16 residues. Here the CDR3 reads CASSSFSGIGGETQYF. CDR3 bases: TGTGCCAGCAGTTCGTTCAGCGGTATTGGAGGGGAGACCCAGTACTTC.